This TCR beta chain was documented in a study of blood T cell repertoires in COVID-19 (dated by TCRdb to the early 2020s). With regard to the full study: Samples covering the acute and convalescent phases of COVID-19 were provided by collaborators in the United States, Italy and Spain. Subjects who had been exposed to COVID-19, were actively infected with it, or had recovered from it provided the deeply sampled blood TCRbeta repertoires that made up the dataset. The repertoires were released in a freely available public database meant as a resource for research on the immune response to SARS-CoV-2. A de-identified subject ID, COVID-19 status, age in years and sex were almost always included in the sample metadata. The material from the prospective study consisted of cDNA or gDNA derived from T cells, B-cell-depleted T cells, or PBMCs. Samples were obtained from the ongoing ImmuneRACE study (first 160 participants) and from 1,254 subjects provided by 6 global collaborators. Where available, HLA class I and class II types were obtained from metadata supplied by the sample provider rather than from assay-based typing.

On the study overall, not on this receptor specifically: The quantity of clinical and demographic metadata differed by source and by participant and was supplied without curation.

The CDR3 covers 15 residues, taking in both the cysteine and the phenylalanine. The CDR3 DNA has 45 bases and is translated from base 1. Ends trimmed: V by 3 bases, J by 4 bases; bases unmatched to a gene: 9. From the germline V gene, CDR1 is WSHSY and CDR2 is SAAADI. With regard to this clone: Its antigen remains unidentified. Qualities for individual bases were not recorded, and no much larger clone is one base off.

Participants in the prospective study were enrolled through a virtual design, were aged about 18 to 100 years, and lived in roughly 24 United States geographic areas. To assign participants to cohorts, the prospective study relied on clinical history that participants themselves reported in a screening survey and a study questionnaire. For ImmuneRACE Cohort 3, a participant was defined as recovered based on two consecutive negative NP/OP PCR tests, clearance by a healthcare professional, or resolution of symptoms. Mobile phlebotomists in the prospective study collected whole blood, serum and a nasopharyngeal or oropharyngeal swab from every participant. Prospective study participants could optionally give additional blood draws and questionnaires over an approximately 2-month period. Before DNA extraction, blood samples from the prospective study were shipped at room temperature or frozen. TCRbeta CDR3 regions were amplified from genomic DNA by means of the immunoSEQ Assay, a bias-controlled multiplex PCR. The authors processed their data as follows. Nucleated cell counts per sample were estimated from amplification of reference gene primers within the assay. Sequence reads were collapsed and filtered to measure the absolute abundance of every unique TCRbeta CDR3 rearrangement. For each sample, productive Simpson clonality was calculated as the square root of Simpson's diversity index over productive rearrangements. This is the immuneACCESS table as TCRdb keeps it, with only in-frame sequences that have V and J called. A part of the clones is gone; compared with another copy, unresolved V genes explain less than half, and the rest is unexplained. V and J calls and clone size are those listed in that table; D and trimming were worked out from the DNA. Here the sample has a few hundred thousand clones; 82% occur a single time. The ten largest clonotypes hold under 3.5% of the sample.

The receptor chain draws on TRBV10-2 and TRBJ2-7; the central 7 bases match TRBD1. This clonotype was sampled from a woman between 55 and 75 years old who had recovered from COVID-19. The sequenced material came from PBMCs or T cells enriched from blood (not recorded which). The DNA reads TGCGCCAGCAGTGAATTTGAGACAGGGAAATACGAGCAGTACTTC. It encodes CASSEFETGKYEQYF.